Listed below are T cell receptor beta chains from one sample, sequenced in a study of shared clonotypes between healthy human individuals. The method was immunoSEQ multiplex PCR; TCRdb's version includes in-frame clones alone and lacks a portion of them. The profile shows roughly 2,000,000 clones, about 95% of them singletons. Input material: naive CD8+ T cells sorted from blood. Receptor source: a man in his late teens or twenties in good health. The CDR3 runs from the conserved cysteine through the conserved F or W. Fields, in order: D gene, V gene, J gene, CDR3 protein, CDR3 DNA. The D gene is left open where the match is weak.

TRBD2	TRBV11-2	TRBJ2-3	CASSLAGGTDTQYF	TGTGCCAGCAGCTTAGCGGGAGGAACAGATACGCAGTATTTT
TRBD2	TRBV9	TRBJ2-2	CASSLGLAESTGELFF	TGTGCCAGCAGCCTGGGGCTAGCGGAGAGCACCGGGGAGCTGTTTTTT
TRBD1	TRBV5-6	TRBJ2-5	CASSLARQGTQETQYF	TGTGCCAGCAGCTTGGCAAGACAGGGAACCCAAGAGACCCAGTACTTC
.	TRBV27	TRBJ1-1	CASIDDSGGETEAFF	TGTGCCAGCATCGATGACTCTGGGGGCGAGACTGAAGCTTTCTTT
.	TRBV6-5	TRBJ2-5	CASSWGEDQETQYF	TGTGCCAGCAGTTGGGGGGAGGACCAAGAGACCCAGTACTTC
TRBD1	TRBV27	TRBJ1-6	CASSQIGTGDSPLHF	TGTGCCAGCAGTCAAATCGGGACAGGGGATTCACCCCTCCACTTT
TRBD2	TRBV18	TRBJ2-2	CASSPFSLAGLWTGELFF	TGTGCCAGCTCACCATTCTCCCTAGCGGGATTGTGGACCGGGGAGCTGTTTTTT
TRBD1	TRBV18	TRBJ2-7	CASSLPTGTYEQYF	TGTGCCAGCTCACTCCCGACAGGGACCTACGAGCAGTACTTC
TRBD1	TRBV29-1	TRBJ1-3	CSVEDGQDGNTIYF	TGCAGCGTTGAAGACGGACAGGACGGAAACACCATATATTTT
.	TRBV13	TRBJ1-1	CASSAGGHWGMNTEAFF	TGTGCCAGCAGCGCGGGTGGCCATTGGGGGATGAACACTGAAGCTTTCTTT